The TCR beta chain under discussion was sequenced for a study of blood T cells in healthy people across ages. General observations from the study: The CMV status of each donor remained undetermined, and this could have confounded shifts in expanded clonotypes.

Samples had at least 7 million PBMCs isolated from them. A sample-barcoded 5' primer and a J-beta primer mix were used in a second PCR of roughly 6 to 11 cycles. Each CDR3 protein gets one entry after TCRdb re-called the 5' RACE reads with MiXCR. The table has approximately 2,000,000 distinct CDR3 sequences, about two fifths seen once; the top ten hold approximately 22%. Concerning this clonotype: Its cognate antigen is unknown.

V shed 2 bases, J shed 2 bases, and the junction held 7 bases outside the gene matches. The CDR3 has 16 amino acids. CDR1 LGHNA and CDR2 YNFKEQ come from the germline V gene. The chain links TRBV4-2 to TRBJ2-3; the match to TRBD1 covers 7 bases. This TCR came from a human donor in good health. Sequencing used blood. This CDR3 is CASSQRGQPPTDTQYF. The CDR3 DNA reads as TGTGCCAGCAGCCAACGGGGACAGCCACCCACAGATACGCAGTATTTT.